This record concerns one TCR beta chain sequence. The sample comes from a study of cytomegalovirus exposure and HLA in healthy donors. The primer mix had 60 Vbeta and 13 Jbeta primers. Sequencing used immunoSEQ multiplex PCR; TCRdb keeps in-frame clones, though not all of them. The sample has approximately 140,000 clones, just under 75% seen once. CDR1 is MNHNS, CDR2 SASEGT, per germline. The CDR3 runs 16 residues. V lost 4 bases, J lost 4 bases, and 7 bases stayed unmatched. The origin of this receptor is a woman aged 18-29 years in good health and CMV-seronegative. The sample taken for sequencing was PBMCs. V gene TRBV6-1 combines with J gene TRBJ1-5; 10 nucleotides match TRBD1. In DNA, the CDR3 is TGTGCCAGCAGTGGTTACCGGGACAGGGGTAATCAGCCCCAGCATTTT. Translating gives CASSGYRDRGNQPQHF.